Listed below are T cell receptor beta chains from one sample, sequenced in a study of OX40 agonist ivuxolimab in advanced cancers. Only in-frame clones appear in the TCRdb table, and some are missing; sequencing was by immunoSEQ multiplex PCR. The sample yields tens of thousands of clones, about 91% seen once. The sequencing here drew on CD4+ or CD8+ T cells sorted from blood, taken in a trial of the OX40 agonist ivuxolimab. Receptors originate from an adult with an advanced solid tumor such as melanoma, head and neck, liver or kidney cancer. Both conserved end residues are part of each CDR3. A D gene is named only where the DNA matches it firmly. The size field is filled for only some rows; it gives once, few, many or a size class.

V	size	D	J	CDR3	DNA
TRBV19	few	TRBD1	TRBJ1-5	CASSIIIGTGDLSNQPQHF	TGTGCCAGTAGTATAATAATCGGGACAGGGGACCTTAGCAATCAGCCCCAGCATTTT
TRBV19	NA	TRBD2	TRBJ2-7	CASSTYPGGYEQYF	TGTGCCAGTAGTACTTACCCCGGGGGGTACGAGCAGTACTTC
TRBV5-6	NA	NA	TRBJ2-1	CASSSRRLYNEQFF	TGTGCCAGCAGCTCCCGGCGGCTATACAATGAGCAGTTCTTC
TRBV9	NA	TRBD2	TRBJ2-2	CASSVFGLAGVTANTGELFF	TGTGCCAGCAGCGTTTTCGGCCTAGCGGGAGTTACGGCGAACACCGGGGAGCTGTTTTTT
TRBV15	NA	TRBD1	TRBJ1-1	CATRKDRGRRTEAFF	TGTGCCACCAGGAAGGACAGGGGGCGAAGGACTGAAGCTTTCTTT
TRBV30	NA	TRBD2	TRBJ2-1	CAWRRAGGGRAADEQFF	TGTGCCTGGAGGCGCGCGGGGGGCGGGAGGGCCGCAGATGAGCAGTTCTTC
TRBV13	few	TRBD2	TRBJ2-3	CASSTSGLAGVDTQYF	TGTGCCAGCAGCACCTCGGGACTAGCGGGAGTGGATACGCAGTATTTT
TRBV7-2	NA	NA	TRBJ1-2	CASSEQGTSGYTF	TGTGCCAGCAGCGAACAGGGTACTAGTGGCTACACCTTC
TRBV18	NA	TRBD1	TRBJ2-1	CASSRTGTGGGEQFF	TGTGCCAGCTCACGGACCGGGACAGGCGGCGGTGAGCAGTTCTTC
TRBV6-6	NA	NA	TRBJ1-2	CASSYADTNYGYTF	TGTGCCAGCAGTTACGCAGATACTAACTATGGCTACACCTTC
TRBV6-5	NA	NA	TRBJ2-1	CASSYSYGIFNNEQFF	TGTGCCAGCAGTTACTCTTACGGGATATTCAACAATGAGCAGTTCTTC
TRBV7-9	NA	NA	TRBJ2-5	CASSSMGGGNRETQYF	TGTGCCAGCAGCTCCATGGGGGGAGGAAACAGAGAGACCCAGTACTTC
TRBV10-3	NA	NA	TRBJ2-2	CAISVNRGGNTGELFF	TGTGCCATCAGTGTGAACAGGGGGGGGAACACCGGGGAGCTGTTTTTT
TRBV7-8	NA	NA	TRBJ2-6	CASSRVSGANVLTF	TGTGCCAGCAGCCGAGTCTCTGGGGCCAACGTCCTGACTTTC
TRBV28	NA	TRBD1	TRBJ1-4	CASSLGGTGAFINEKLFF	TGTGCCAGCAGTTTAGGAGGGACAGGGGCGTTCATAAATGAAAAACTGTTTTTT
TRBV11-3	NA	NA	TRBJ2-7	CASSPPRGKGYEQYF	TGTGCCAGCAGCCCCCCACGGGGGAAGGGCTACGAGCAGTACTTC
TRBV5-1	NA	TRBD2	TRBJ2-2	CASSPTSGRFGTGELFF	TGCGCCAGCAGCCCGACTAGCGGGAGATTTGGGACCGGGGAGCTGTTTTTT
TRBV19	NA	NA	TRBJ2-1	CASSIPFGTKGGSGEQFF	TGTGCCAGTAGTATCCCTTTCGGGACAAAAGGGGGTTCCGGTGAGCAGTTCTTC
TRBV9	once	NA	TRBJ1-5	CASSPQDSNQPQHF	TGTGCCAGCAGCCCACAGGACAGCAATCAGCCCCAGCATTTT
TRBV6-1	NA	NA	TRBJ2-5	CASPETQYF	TGTGCCAGCCCGGAGACCCAGTACTTC
TRBV5-5	NA	NA	TRBJ1-4	CASSLSVSRTATNEKLFF	TGTGCCAGCAGCTTGTCCGTCAGTAGGACTGCAACTAATGAAAAACTGTTTTTT
TRBV7-2	NA	NA	TRBJ1-1	CASSPKLTIGPQVAFF	TGTGCCAGCAGCCCGAAACTCACCATTGGACCTCAGGTAGCTTTCTTT
TRBV7-8	NA	NA	TRBJ2-2	CASRHRAPGELFF	TGTGCCAGCAGACACAGGGCCCCAGGGGAGCTGTTTTTT
TRBV15	NA	NA	TRBJ2-1	CATSSRGSGSGKQFF	TGTGCCACCAGCAGTCGGGGTTCGGGATCGGGGAAGCAGTTCTTC
TRBV27	NA	NA	TRBJ1-6	CASSFPNSPLHF	TGTGCCAGCAGTTTTCCGAATTCACCCCTCCACTTT